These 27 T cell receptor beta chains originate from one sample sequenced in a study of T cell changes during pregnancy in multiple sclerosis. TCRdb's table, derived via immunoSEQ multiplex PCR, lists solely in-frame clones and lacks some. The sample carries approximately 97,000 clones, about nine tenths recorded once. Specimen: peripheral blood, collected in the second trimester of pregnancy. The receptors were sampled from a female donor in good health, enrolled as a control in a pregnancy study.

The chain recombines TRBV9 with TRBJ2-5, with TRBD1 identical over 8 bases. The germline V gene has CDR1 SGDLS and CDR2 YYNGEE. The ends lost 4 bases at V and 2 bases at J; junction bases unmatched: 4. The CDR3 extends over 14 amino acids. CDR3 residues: CASSQGADQETQYF. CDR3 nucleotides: TGTGCCAGCAGCCAGGGGGCGGATCAAGAGACCCAGTACTTC.

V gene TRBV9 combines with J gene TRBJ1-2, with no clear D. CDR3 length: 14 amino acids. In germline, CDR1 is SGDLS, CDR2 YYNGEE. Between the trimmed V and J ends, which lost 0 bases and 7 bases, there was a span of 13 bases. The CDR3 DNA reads TGTGCCAGCAGCGTAGCCGGCGGCAGTCTTGGCTACACCTTC. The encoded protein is CASSVAGGSLGYTF.

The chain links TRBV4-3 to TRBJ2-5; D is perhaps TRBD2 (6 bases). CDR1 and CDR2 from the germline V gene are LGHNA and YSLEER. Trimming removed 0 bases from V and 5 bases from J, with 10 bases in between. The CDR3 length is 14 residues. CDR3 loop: CASSQDRDSETQYF. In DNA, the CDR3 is TGCGCCAGCAGCCAAGATAGGGACTCTGAGACCCAGTACTTC.

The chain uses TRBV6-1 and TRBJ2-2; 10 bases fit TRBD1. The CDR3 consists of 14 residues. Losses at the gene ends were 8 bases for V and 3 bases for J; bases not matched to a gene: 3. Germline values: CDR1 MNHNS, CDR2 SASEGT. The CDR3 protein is CASGTGADTGELFF. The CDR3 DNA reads TGTGCCAGCGGGACAGGGGCGGACACCGGGGAGCTGTTTTTT.

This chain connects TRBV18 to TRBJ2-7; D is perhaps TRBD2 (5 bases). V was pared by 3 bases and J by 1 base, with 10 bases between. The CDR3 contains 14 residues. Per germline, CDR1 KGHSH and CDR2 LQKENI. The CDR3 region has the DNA TGTGCCAGCTCACCCCTCCCGGGATCCTACGAGCAGTACTTC. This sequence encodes CASSPLPGSYEQYF.

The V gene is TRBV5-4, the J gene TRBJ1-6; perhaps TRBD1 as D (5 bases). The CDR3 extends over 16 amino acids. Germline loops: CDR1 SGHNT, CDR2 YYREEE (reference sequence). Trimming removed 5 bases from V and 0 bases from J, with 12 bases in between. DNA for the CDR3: TGTGCCAGCAGTCGGGTTACAGGCTCCTATAATTCACCCCTCCACTTT. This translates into CASSRVTGSYNSPLHF.

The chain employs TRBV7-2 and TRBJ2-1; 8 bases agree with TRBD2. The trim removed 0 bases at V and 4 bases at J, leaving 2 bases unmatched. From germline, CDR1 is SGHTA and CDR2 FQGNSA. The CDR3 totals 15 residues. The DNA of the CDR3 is TGTGCCAGCAGCTTAGCTAGCGGGACTTACAATGAGCAGTTCTTC. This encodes CASSLASGTYNEQFF. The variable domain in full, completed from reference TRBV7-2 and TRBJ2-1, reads GAGVSQSPSNKVTEKGKDVELRCDPISGHTALYWYRQSLGQGLEFLIYFQGNSAPDKSGLPSDRFSAERTGGSVSTLTIQRTQQEDSAVYLCASSLASGTYNEQFFGPGTRLTVL.

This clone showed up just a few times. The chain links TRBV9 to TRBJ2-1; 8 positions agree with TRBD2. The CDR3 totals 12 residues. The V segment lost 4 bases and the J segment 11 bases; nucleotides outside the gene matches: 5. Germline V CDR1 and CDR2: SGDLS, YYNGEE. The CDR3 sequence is CASSPREGKQFF. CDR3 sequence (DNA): TGTGCCAGCAGCCCCCGGGAGGGAAAGCAGTTCTTC.

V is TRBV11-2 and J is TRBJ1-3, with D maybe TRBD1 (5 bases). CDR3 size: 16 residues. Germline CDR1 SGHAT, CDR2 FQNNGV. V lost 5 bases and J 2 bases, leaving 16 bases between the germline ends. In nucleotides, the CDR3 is TGTGCCAGCAGCCACAGATGGGGGGAGACTGGAAACACCATATATTTT. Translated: CASSHRWGETGNTIYF. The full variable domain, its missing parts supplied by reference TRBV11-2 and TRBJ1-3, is EAGVAQSPRYKIIEKRQSVAFWCNPISGHATLYWYQQILGQGPKLLIQFQNNGVVDDSQLPKDRFSAERLKGVDSTLKIQPAKLEDSAVYLCASSHRWGETGNTIYFGEGSWLTVV.

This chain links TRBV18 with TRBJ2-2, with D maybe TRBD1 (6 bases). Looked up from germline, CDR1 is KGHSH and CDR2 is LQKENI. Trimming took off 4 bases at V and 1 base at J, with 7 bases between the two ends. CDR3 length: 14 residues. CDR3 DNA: TGTGCCAGCTCACAAGGGGGGAACACCGGGGAGCTGTTTTTT. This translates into CASSQGGNTGELFF.

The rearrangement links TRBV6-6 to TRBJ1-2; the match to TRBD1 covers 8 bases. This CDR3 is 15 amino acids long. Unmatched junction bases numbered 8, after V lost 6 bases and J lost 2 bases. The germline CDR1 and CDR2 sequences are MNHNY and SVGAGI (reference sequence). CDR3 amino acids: CASSGRTGMNYGYTF. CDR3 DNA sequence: TGTGCCAGCAGCGGTAGGACAGGGATGAACTATGGCTACACCTTC.

The CDR3 loop reads CASSPSRPGYEQYF. CDR3 bases: TGTGCCAGCTCACCTTCTAGGCCAGGGTACGAGCAGTACTTC. V is TRBV18 and J is TRBJ2-7; TRBD1 is a possible D gene (5 bases). Germline V gene lookup returns CDR1 KGHSH and CDR2 LQKENI. The CDR3 has 14 residues. The V and J ends lost 3 bases and 4 bases respectively, with 13 bases between them.

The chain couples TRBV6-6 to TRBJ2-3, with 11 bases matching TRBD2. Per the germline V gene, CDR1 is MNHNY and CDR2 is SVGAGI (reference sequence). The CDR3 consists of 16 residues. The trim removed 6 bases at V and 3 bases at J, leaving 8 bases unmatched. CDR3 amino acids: CASSTWTSGRTDTQYF. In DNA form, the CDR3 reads TGTGCCAGCAGCACCTGGACTAGCGGGCGAACAGATACGCAGTATTTT.

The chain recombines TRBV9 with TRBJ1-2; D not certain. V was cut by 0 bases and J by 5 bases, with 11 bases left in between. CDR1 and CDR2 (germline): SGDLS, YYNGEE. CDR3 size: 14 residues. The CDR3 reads CASSVDLGGYGYTF. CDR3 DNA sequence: TGTGCCAGCAGCGTAGATCTTGGCGGGTATGGCTACACCTTC.

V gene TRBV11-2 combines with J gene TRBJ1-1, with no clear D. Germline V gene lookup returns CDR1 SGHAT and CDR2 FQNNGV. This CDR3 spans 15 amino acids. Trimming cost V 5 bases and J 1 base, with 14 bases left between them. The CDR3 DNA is TGTGCCAGCAGCGGAGGTCGGCGGAGGAACACTGAAGCTTTCTTT. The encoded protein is CASSGGRRRNTEAFF. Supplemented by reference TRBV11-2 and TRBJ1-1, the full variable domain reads EAGVAQSPRYKIIEKRQSVAFWCNPISGHATLYWYQQILGQGPKLLIQFQNNGVVDDSQLPKDRFSAERLKGVDSTLKIQPAKLEDSAVYLCASSGGRRRNTEAFFGQGTRLTVV.

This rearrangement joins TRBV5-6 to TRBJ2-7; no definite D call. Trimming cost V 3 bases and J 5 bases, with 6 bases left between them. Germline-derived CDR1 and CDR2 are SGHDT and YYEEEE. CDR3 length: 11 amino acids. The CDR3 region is CASSSDNEQYF. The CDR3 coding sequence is TGTGCCAGCAGCTCAGACAACGAGCAGTACTTC.

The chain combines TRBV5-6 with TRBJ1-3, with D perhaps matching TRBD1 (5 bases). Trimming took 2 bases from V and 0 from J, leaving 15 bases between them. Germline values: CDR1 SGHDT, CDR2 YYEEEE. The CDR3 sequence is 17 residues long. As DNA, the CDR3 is TGTGCCAGCAGCTTCGACGGGGGAGGAAACTCTGGAAACACCATATATTTT. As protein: CASSFDGGGNSGNTIYF.

CDR3 DNA sequence: TGCGCCAGCAGCCCGAGTAGGGGAGAGACCCAGTACTTC. Amino acids: CASSPSRGETQYF. The rearrangement uses TRBV5-1 and TRBJ2-5; TRBD1 might be the D (5 bases). V was trimmed by 4 bases and J by 4 bases, leaving 11 bases between them. The CDR3 is 13 residues long. The germline V gene encodes CDR1 SGHRS and CDR2 YFSETQ.

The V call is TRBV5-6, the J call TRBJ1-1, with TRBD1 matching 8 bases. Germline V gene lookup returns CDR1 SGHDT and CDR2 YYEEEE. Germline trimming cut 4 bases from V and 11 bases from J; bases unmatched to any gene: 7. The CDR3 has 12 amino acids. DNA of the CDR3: TGTGCCAGCAGCGTCACGGACAGGGTGGCTTTCTTT. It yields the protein CASSVTDRVAFF.

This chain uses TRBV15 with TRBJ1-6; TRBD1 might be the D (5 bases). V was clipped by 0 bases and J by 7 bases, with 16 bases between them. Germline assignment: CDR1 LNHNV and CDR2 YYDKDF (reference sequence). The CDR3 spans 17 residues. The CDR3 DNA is TGTGCCACCAGCAGAGATCTTAGGGCAGGGAGGAATTCACCCCTCCACTTT. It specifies CATSRDLRAGRNSPLHF.

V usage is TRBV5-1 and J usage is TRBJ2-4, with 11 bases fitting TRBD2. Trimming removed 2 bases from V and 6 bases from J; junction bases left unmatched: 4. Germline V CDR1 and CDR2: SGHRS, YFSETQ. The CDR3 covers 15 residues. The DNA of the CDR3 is TGCGCCAGCAGCTTCAATAGCGGGGGGGCAAACATTCAGTACTTC. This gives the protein CASSFNSGGANIQYF.

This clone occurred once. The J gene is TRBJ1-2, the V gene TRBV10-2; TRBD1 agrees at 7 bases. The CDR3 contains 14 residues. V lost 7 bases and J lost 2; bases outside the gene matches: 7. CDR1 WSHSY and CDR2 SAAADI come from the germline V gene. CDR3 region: CASTDDRANYGYTF. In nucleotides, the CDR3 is TGCGCCAGCACTGATGACAGGGCGAACTATGGCTACACCTTC.

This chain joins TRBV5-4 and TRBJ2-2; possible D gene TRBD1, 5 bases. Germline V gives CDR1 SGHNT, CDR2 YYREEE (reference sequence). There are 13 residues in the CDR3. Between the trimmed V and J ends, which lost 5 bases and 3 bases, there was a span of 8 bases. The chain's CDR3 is CASRGPDTGELFF. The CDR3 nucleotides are TGTGCCAGCAGGGGGCCGGACACCGGGGAGCTGTTTTTT.

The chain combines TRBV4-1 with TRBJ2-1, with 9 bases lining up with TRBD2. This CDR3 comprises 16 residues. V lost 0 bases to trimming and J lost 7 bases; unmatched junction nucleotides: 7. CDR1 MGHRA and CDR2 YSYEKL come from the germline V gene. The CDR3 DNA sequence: TGCGCCAGCAGCCAAGAGGGTAGCGGGGGCCCAAATGAGCAGTTCTTC. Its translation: CASSQEGSGGPNEQFF.

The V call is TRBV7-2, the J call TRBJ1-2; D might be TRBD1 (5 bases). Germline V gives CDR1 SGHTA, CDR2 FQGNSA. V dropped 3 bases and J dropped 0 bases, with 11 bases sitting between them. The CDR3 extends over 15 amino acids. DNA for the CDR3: TGTGCCAGCAGCTTCTCGACAGTTGCTAACTATGGCTACACCTTC. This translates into CASSFSTVANYGYTF.

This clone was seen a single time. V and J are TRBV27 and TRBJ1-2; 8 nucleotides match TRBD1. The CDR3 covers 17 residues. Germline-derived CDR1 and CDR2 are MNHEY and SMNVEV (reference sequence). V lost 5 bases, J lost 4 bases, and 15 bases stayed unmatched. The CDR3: CASSPGGHRGGSYGYTF. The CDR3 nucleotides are TGTGCCAGCAGTCCAGGGGGGCACAGGGGGGGGAGCTATGGCTACACCTTC.

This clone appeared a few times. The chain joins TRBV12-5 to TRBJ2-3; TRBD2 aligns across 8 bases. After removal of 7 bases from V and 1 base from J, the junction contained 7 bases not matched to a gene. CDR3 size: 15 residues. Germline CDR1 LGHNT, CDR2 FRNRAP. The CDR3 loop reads CASAGGGAGTDTQYF. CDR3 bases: TGTGCTAGTGCCGGGGGGGGAGCGGGCACAGATACGCAGTATTTT.